The 19 T cell receptor beta chains reported below all come from one sample, sequenced in a study of T cells in women clearing cervical HPV infection. This table comes from immunoSEQ multiplex PCR, and its TCRdb copy is limited to in-frame clones, with some not included. This sample's clone table lists 25,000 to 35,000 clones. Sequenced input: blood buffy coat. The receptor set was obtained from a woman aged 18 to 75 with a cervical HPV16 infection that either progressed to CIN3+ or cleared (not recorded which).

As concerns this clone: Read data end 3 residues before the CDR3 end; the end is taken from the germline J gene. This chain links TRBV6-2 or TRBV6-3 with TRBJ2-7, with TRBD2 identical over 9 bases. After removal of 8 bases from V and 4 bases from J, the junction contained 12 bases not matched to a gene. Germline lookup yields CDR1 MNHEY and CDR2 SVGEGT. The CDR3 is 15 residues long. CDR3 sequence: CASGQTSGYGYEQYF. CDR3 DNA (partial): TGTGCCAGCGGCCAGACTAGCGGATACGGGTACGAG.

A remark on this clone: The read is 3 residues too short to cover the CDR3 end, so that end is filled in from the germline J gene. The chain uses TRBV14 and TRBJ2-1; tentative D call: TRBD1 (5 bases). V was pared by 4 bases and J by 8 bases, with 12 bases between. Germline lookup yields CDR1 SGHDN and CDR2 FVKESK. This CDR3 region has 13 residues. The CDR3 bases that were read are TGTGCCAGCAGCCGGGGTGTCAGGGATGAG. This codes for CASSRGVRDE. Given in full, the CDR3 is CASSRGVRDEQFF.

About this clone itself: The DNA ends 3 residues before the CDR3 does, and the rest of the CDR3 is filled in from the germline J gene. V and J are TRBV5-5 and TRBJ1-3; 7 bases fit TRBD1. Trimming at V came to 0 bases and at J to 4 bases, leaving 4 bases not matched to a gene. Germline assignment: CDR1 SGHKS and CDR2 YYEKEE (reference sequence). This CDR3 is 15 amino acids long. The CDR3 region is CASSLGSTGGNTIYF. The covered CDR3 bases are TGTGCCAGCAGCTTGGGGTCGACAGGGGGAAACACC.

About this clone: The read finishes 3 residues shy of the CDR3 end, and the germline J gene is used to complete it. The chain has TRBV4-1 and TRBJ2-2; 7 bases agree with TRBD1. The trim removed 2 bases at V and 1 base at J, leaving 4 bases unmatched. Germline loops: CDR1 MGHRA, CDR2 YSYEKL. The CDR3 loop spans 16 amino acids. The DNA read from the CDR3 is TGCGCCAGCAGCCAACCGGGACAGCGGAACACCGGGGAG. Translating it yields CASSQPGQRNTGE. The whole CDR3 reads CASSQPGQRNTGELFF.

As concerns this clone: The read ends 3 residues early relative to the CDR3; the germline J gene fills the gap. The V gene is TRBV7-3, the J gene TRBJ1-4; 7 bases agree with TRBD1. The CDR3 covers 13 residues. Germline lookup yields CDR1 SGHTA and CDR2 FQGTGA. V lost 6 bases, J lost 3 bases, and 1 base stayed unmatched. CDR3 protein: CASSQGANEKLFF. The sequenced CDR3 bases are TGTGCCAGCAGTCAGGGGGCTAATGAAAAA.

In the case of this clone: The read stops 3 residues short of the end of the CDR3; the missing end is completed from the germline J gene. The V call is TRBV4-1, the J call TRBJ2-7; 7 bases are shared with TRBD2. There are 14 residues in the CDR3. From germline, CDR1 is MGHRA and CDR2 YSYEKL. Trimming cost V 1 base and J 4 bases; bases outside gene matches: 4. CDR3 region: CASSQGQGLYEQYF. The CDR3 bases that were read are TGCGCCAGCAGCCAAGGTCAGGGACTATACGAG.

Concerning this clone: The DNA ends 3 residues before the CDR3 does, and the rest of the CDR3 is filled in from the germline J gene. This sequence joins TRBV10-3 and TRBJ2-2; 9 positions match TRBD2. Germline assignment: CDR1 ENHRY and CDR2 SYGVKD. V lost 2 bases, J lost 0 bases, and 4 bases stayed unmatched. The CDR3 loop spans 17 amino acids. This CDR3 is CAISEPIAGANTGELFF. The sequenced CDR3 bases are TGTGCCATCAGTGAGCCTATAGCGGGAGCGAACACCGGGGAG.

Comments on this clone: The read terminates 3 residues before the CDR3 end, so the remaining end is supplied by the germline J gene. This chain uses TRBV11-2 with TRBJ1-6; D is undetermined. Trimming pared 5 bases from V and 11 bases from J, leaving 19 bases between. Germline CDR1 is SGHAT and CDR2 is FQNNGV. This CDR3 contains 15 residues. CDR3 in amino acids: CASSNLNTPTTPLHF. CDR3 DNA, as far as it was read: TGTGCCAGCAGCAACCTCAACACCCCAACTACACCC.

The sequenced part of the CDR3 DNA is TGTGCCTGGATGGGACAGGGGGCCGCCGGGGCCAACGTG. Amino acid sequence: CAWMGQGAAGANV. The full CDR3 protein is CAWMGQGAAGANVLFF. The chain links TRBV30 to TRBJ2-2, with 12 bases fitting TRBD1. The read terminates 3 residues before the CDR3 end, so the remaining end is supplied by the germline J gene. Germline assignment: CDR1 GTSNPN and CDR2 SVGIG (reference sequence). This CDR3 region has 16 residues.

About this clone: The read halts 3 residues ahead of the CDR3 end, with the missing end drawn from the germline J gene. The J gene is TRBJ1-1, the V gene TRBV11-1, with D possibly being TRBD1 (5 bases). Germline CDR1 is SGHAT and CDR2 is FQDESV (reference sequence). The CDR3 covers 14 residues. The sequenced CDR3 bases are TGTGCCAGCAGCTCATATTACCCCGGGGACTCA. This sequence encodes CASSSYYPGDS. The full CDR3 reads CASSSYYPGDSAFF.

About this clone: At one end the junction does not follow the germline gene, possibly because of a read error. The CDR3 end is not reached by the read, which stops 3 residues before it; the germline J gene fills it in. The chain carries TRBV4-2 and TRBJ2-2; TRBD1 matches at 7 bases. The CDR3 sequence is 18 residues long. Germline V CDR1 and CDR2: LGHNA, YNFKEQ. The part of the CDR3 DNA that was read is TGCGCCAGCAGCCAAGATACCCCGGACAGGACTAACACCGGGGAG. Translation gives CASSQDTPDRTNTGE. The complete CDR3 sequence is CASSQDTPDRTNTGELFF.

With regard to this clone: The read falls 3 residues short of the CDR3 end, and the missing part is taken from the germline J gene. The chain links TRBV7-9 to TRBJ2-2; TRBD1 is a possible D gene (6 bases). This CDR3 spans 15 amino acids. Germline CDR1 reads SEHNR; CDR2 reads FQNEAQ (reference sequence). The V end was cut by 3 bases, the J end by 4 bases, with 12 bases between. Partial CDR3 DNA: TGTGCCAGCAGCTTTCGACAGGCGGGCACCGGGGAG. Translation: CASSFRQAGTGE. The CDR3 reads in full as CASSFRQAGTGELFF.

Comments on this clone: One end of the junction fails to match germline, which may point to a read error. The CDR3 end lies 3 residues beyond the end of the read and is filled in from the germline J gene. The chain links TRBV4-2 to TRBJ2-7, with 9 bases identical to TRBD1. Germline values: CDR1 LGHNA, CDR2 YNFKEQ. The CDR3 sequence is 16 residues long. The CDR3 DNA, read in part, is TGCGCCAGCAGCCATTCCTGGACAGGGGAGTCCTACGAG. Translating gives CASSHSWTGESYE. The full CDR3 protein reads CASSHSWTGESYEQYF.

Comments on this clone: Read coverage stops 3 residues before the CDR3 terminus; the germline J gene supplies the remainder. This sequence joins TRBV10-1 and TRBJ2-1; D possibly corresponds to TRBD2 (5 bases). The CDR3 is 17 amino acids. The germline V and J ends were trimmed by 0 bases and 0 bases, with 12 bases remaining between them. The germline V gene has CDR1 WNHNN and CDR2 SYGVQD (reference sequence). Incomplete CDR3 DNA: TGCGCCAGCAGTGAGTCGGTAGCGTCGAGCTCCTACAATGAG. Its protein is CASSESVASSSYNE. The complete CDR3 protein is CASSESVASSSYNEQFF.

On this clone: Read data end 3 residues before the CDR3 end; the end is taken from the germline J gene. This rearrangement joins TRBV6-2 or TRBV6-3 to TRBJ1-1, with 12 bases aligning to TRBD1. The germline V gene encodes CDR1 MNHEY and CDR2 SVGEGT. The trim removed 5 bases at V and 7 bases at J, leaving 11 bases unmatched. This CDR3 is built from 16 residues. This CDR3 reads CASSARGTGGRGEAFF. The DNA read from the CDR3 is TGTGCCAGCAGTGCCCGCGGGACAGGGGGCAGGGGTGAA.

On this clone itself: The CDR3 end is not reached by the read, which stops 3 residues before it; the germline J gene fills it in. V usage is TRBV7-3 and J usage is TRBJ2-2, with unresolved D. Germline lookup yields CDR1 SGHTA and CDR2 FQGTGA. Trimming took off 5 bases at V and 7 bases at J, with 11 bases between the two ends. The CDR3 contains 13 residues. The sequenced CDR3 bases are TGTGCCAGCAGCCCCCCATCGGGCGGGGAG. Translation gives CASSPPSGGE. The CDR3, in full, reads CASSPPSGGELFF.

Note on this clone: The CDR3 extends 3 residues past the end of the read, so its final part is completed from the germline J gene. The V and J genes are TRBV7-6 and TRBJ2-7; possibly TRBD1 for D (5 bases). V was shortened by 4 bases and J by 6 bases, with 7 bases between the two germline ends. CDR3 length equals 11 residues. Germline V CDR1 and CDR2: SGHVS, FNYEAQ. CDR3 bases read: TGTGCCAGCAGCTCGACAGCCGAG. The encoded protein is CASSSTAE. The CDR3 as a whole reads CASSSTAEQYF.

Remarks on this clone: The read ends 3 residues before the CDR3 terminus; that terminus is restored from the germline J gene. The chain combines TRBV7-9 with TRBJ2-3, with D possibly TRBD1 on 6 matching bases. V lost 5 bases, J lost 3 bases, and 12 bases lay in between. Germline CDR1 SEHNR, CDR2 FQNEAQ (reference sequence). There are 14 residues in the CDR3. The CDR3 loop reads CASSTTTGTDTQYF. CDR3 DNA (partial): TGTGCCAGCAGCACAACCACAGGGACAGATACG.

To note about this clone: The CDR3 end is not reached by the read, which stops 3 residues before it; the germline J gene fills it in. The rearrangement links TRBV4-2 to TRBJ2-3; 10 nucleotides agree with TRBD2. Germline V gene sequence: CDR1 LGHNA, CDR2 YNFKEQ. V dropped 1 base and J dropped 6; count of bases not matched to a gene: 13. The CDR3 totals 18 residues. The DNA read from the CDR3 is TGTGCCAGCAGCCAAGCCCCGACAGCGGGAGGGCCTGGGGATACG. It is translated as CASSQAPTAGGPGDT. The whole CDR3 is CASSQAPTAGGPGDTQYF.